This T cell receptor beta chain was documented in a study of blood T cell repertoires in COVID-19 (dated by TCRdb to the early 2020s). In terms of the full investigation: Samples from collaborators originated in the United States, Italy and Spain and spanned both the acute and convalescent phases of COVID-19. Where HLA class I and class II types were available, the types were taken from metadata supplied by the sample provider, not from assay-based typing. Subjects who had been exposed to COVID-19, were actively infected with it, or had recovered from it provided the deeply sampled blood TCRbeta repertoires that made up the dataset. A de-identified subject ID, COVID-19 status, age in years and sex were almost always included in the sample metadata. The samples were drawn from the first 160 participants of the ongoing ImmuneRACE study and from about 1,200 subjects provided by 6 global collaborators. The material from the prospective study consisted of cDNA or gDNA derived from T cells, B-cell-depleted T cells, or PBMCs. The repertoires were released in a freely available public database intended as a resource for research on the immune response to SARS-CoV-2. Study-wide findings and limitations: The quantity of clinical and demographic metadata differed by source and by participant and was supplied without curation.

V is pruned by 0 bases and J by 4 bases, leaving 0 bases of the junction without a gene match. The germline V gene provides CDR1 SNHLY and CDR2 FYNNEI. Counted from cysteine to phenylalanine, this CDR3 has 14 amino acids. Of the read, only the CDR3 DNA is kept; its 42 bases are in frame from base 1. Collaborating institutions collected whole blood in K2EDTA tubes following their own protocols. For TCRbeta analysis, collaborators shipped samples as frozen whole blood, isolated PBMCs, or DNA extracted from either of those sample types. This clone was detected only a few times. What this receptor recognizes is not known. One base away there is no much larger clone; base qualities are not given. TCRbeta CDR3 regions were amplified from genomic DNA by means of the immunoSEQ Assay, a bias-controlled multiplex PCR. Turning to the authors' computational methods: The number of nucleated cells in each sample was estimated by amplification of reference gene primers within the assay. Sequence reads were collapsed and filtered to measure the absolute abundance of every unique TCRbeta CDR3 rearrangement. For each sample, productive Simpson clonality was calculated by taking the square root of Simpson's diversity index across productive rearrangements. This immuneACCESS table, as held by TCRdb, lists in-frame sequences with V and J called but not all clones. Of the missing ones, under half trace to an unresolved V gene in checked studies; the others have no known cause. V and J calls plus clone size are reproduced from that table; the DNA served to infer D and trimming. This sample gives about 120,000 clones in total; roughly 78% of them show up just once. Of the sample, 16% is held by the ten largest clones.

The sequenced sample was peripheral blood. The sequence is built from TRBV2 and TRBJ1-1; TRBD1 agrees with 9 junctional bases. This sequence originates from a man aged 55 to 70 with active or convalescent COVID-19. Here the CDR3 is given as CASSEATGGTEAFF. In nucleotides, the sequence is TGTGCCAGCAGTGAAGCGACAGGGGGCACTGAAGCTTTCTTT.